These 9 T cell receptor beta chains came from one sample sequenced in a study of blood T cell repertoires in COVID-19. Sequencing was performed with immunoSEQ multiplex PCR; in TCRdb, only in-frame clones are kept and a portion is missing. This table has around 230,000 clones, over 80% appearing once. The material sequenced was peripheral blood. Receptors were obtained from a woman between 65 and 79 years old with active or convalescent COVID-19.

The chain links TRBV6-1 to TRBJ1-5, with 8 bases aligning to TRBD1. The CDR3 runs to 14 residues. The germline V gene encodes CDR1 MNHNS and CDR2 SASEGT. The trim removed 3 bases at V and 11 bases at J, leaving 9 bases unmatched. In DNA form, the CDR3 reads TGTGCCAGCAGTGAGGACAGGGCGATGGGGACCCAGCATTTT. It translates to CASSEDRAMGTQHF.

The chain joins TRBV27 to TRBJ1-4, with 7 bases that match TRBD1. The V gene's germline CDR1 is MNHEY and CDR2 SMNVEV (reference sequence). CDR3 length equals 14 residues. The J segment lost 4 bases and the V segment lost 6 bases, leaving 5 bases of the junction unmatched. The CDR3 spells CASSYRGRNEKLFF. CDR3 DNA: TGTGCCAGCAGCTACAGGGGACGTAATGAAAAACTGTTTTTT.

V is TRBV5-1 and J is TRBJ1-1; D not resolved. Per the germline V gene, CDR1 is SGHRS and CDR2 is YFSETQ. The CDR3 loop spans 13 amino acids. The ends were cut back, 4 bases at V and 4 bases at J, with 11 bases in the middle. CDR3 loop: CASSAGLITEAFF. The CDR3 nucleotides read TGCGCCAGCAGCGCCGGACTGATCACTGAAGCTTTCTTT.

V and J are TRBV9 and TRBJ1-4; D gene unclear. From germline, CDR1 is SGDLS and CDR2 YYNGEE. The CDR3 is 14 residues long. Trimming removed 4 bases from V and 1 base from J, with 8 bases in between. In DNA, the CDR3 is TGTGCCAGCAGCCCCGCGGGAACTAATGAAAAACTGTTTTTT. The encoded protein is CASSPAGTNEKLFF.

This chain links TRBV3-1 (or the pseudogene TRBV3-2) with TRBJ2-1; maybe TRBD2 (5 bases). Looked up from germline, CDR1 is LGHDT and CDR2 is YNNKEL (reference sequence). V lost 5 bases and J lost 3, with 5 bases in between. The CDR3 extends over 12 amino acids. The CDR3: CASSGSYNEQFF. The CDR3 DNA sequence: TGTGCCAGCAGCGGGAGCTACAATGAGCAGTTCTTC.

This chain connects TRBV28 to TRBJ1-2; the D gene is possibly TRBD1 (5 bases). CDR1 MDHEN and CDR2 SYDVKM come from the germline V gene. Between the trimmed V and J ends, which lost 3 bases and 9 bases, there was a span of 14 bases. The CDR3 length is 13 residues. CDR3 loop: CASSFGRESRYTF. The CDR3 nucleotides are TGTGCCAGCAGTTTCGGCAGGGAAAGTCGCTACACCTTC.

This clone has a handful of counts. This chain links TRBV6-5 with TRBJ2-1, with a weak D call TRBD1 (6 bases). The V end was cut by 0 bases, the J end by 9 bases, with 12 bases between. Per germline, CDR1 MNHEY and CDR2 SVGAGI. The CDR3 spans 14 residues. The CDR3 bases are TGTGCCAGCAGTTACTCACAGGGACGGAGTGAGCAGTTCTTC. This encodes CASSYSQGRSEQFF.

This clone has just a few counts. In DNA form, the CDR3 reads TGTGCCAGCAGGAAACCTAATCAGGGGGTTGAAGCTTTCTTT. This translates into CASRKPNQGVEAFF. The rearrangement uses TRBV27 and TRBJ1-1, with 7 bases matching TRBD1. The germline V gene has CDR1 MNHEY and CDR2 SMNVEV (reference sequence). This CDR3 contains 14 residues. V dropped 6 bases and J dropped 7; count of bases not matched to a gene: 11.

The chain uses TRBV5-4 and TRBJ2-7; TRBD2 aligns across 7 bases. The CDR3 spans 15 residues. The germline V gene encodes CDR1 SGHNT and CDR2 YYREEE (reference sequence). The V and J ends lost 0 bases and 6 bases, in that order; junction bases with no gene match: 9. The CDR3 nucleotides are TGTGCCAGCAGCTTGGCCGAAGCGGGATTAGCCGAGCAGTACTTC. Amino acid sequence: CASSLAEAGLAEQYF.